The rows below give T cell receptor beta chains drawn from one sample of a study of T cell responses to AZD1222 COVID-19 vaccine. Profiled with immunoSEQ multiplex PCR; TCRdb holds only in-frame clones, not every one. The profile shows 100,000 to 110,000 clones, around 87% of them singletons. The specimen was peripheral blood, collected on day 0 of MenACWY control vaccination. These receptor sequences come from an adult in good health. Each CDR3 is given with its conserved first and last residue. D genes are given only for firm matches. Not all rows give a size; the values are once, few, many and, for expanded clones, a class.

clone_size d_call j_call v_call cdr3_aa cdr3_nt
. TRBD1 TRBJ1-2 TRBV28 CASTLGGAQGGYGYTF TGTGCCAGCACCCTGGGGGGCGCCCAGGGGGGCTATGGCTACACCTTC
. . TRBJ1-5 TRBV6-2/TRBV6-3 CASSYHGTDSNQPQHF TGTGCCAGCAGTTACCACGGGACGGATAGCAATCAGCCCCAGCATTTT
. TRBD1 TRBJ1-1 TRBV27 CASSPWTGTTEAFF TGTGCCAGCAGTCCCTGGACAGGGACCACTGAAGCTTTCTTT
. . TRBJ1-1 TRBV28 CASSITGHTEAFF TGTGCCAGCAGTATAACAGGGCATACAGAAGCTTTCTTT
once . TRBJ1-1 TRBV11-2 CASSPSSGNTEAFF TGTGCCAGCAGCCCCTCTAGTGGGAACACTGAAGCTTTCTTT
. . TRBJ1-4 TRBV5-1 CASSMGKDEKLFF TGCGCCAGCAGTATGGGGAAGGATGAAAAACTGTTTTTT
. . TRBJ1-2 TRBV7-2 CASSFSVDYGYTF TGTGCCAGCAGCTTTTCGGTCGACTATGGCTACACCTTC
. TRBD1 TRBJ1-2 TRBV28 CASSSGTGAGYTF TGTGCCAGCAGTTCCGGGACAGGGGCCGGCTACACCTTC
. TRBD1 TRBJ2-2 TRBV5-4 CASSGTGAAGELFF TGTGCCAGCAGCGGGACAGGGGCCGCCGGGGAGCTGTTTTTT
. TRBD1 TRBJ1-3 TRBV5-4 CASSPGRDRGHGNTIYF TGTGCCAGCAGCCCGGGGCGCGACAGGGGGCATGGAAACACCATATATTTT
. . TRBJ1-4 TRBV9 CASSGRGGSEKLFF TGTGCCAGCAGCGGCAGGGGAGGCAGTGAAAAACTGTTTTTT
. TRBD1 TRBJ1-6 TRBV5-4 CASSRSGQNSPLHF TGTGCCAGCAGCCGCTCGGGACAGAATTCACCCCTCCACTTT
. . TRBJ1-5 TRBV19 CASSLGGQPQHF TGTGCCAGTAGTTTGGGAGGTCAGCCCCAGCATTTT
few . TRBJ2-1 TRBV2 CASTGEGASEQFF TGTGCCAGCACTGGGGAGGGGGCCAGTGAGCAGTTCTTC
. . TRBJ1-1 TRBV7-2 CASSLTEDTEAFF TGTGCCAGCAGCCTGACAGAGGACACTGAAGCTTTCTTT
. . TRBJ2-2 TRBV18 CASSEGTGELFF TGTGCCAGCTCAGAGGGCACCGGGGAGCTGTTTTTT
. . TRBJ1-1 TRBV24-1 CATSDRDTEAFF TGTGCCACCAGTGACCGAGACACTGAAGCTTTCTTT
. . TRBJ1-4 TRBV30 CAWISGGKLFF TGTGCCTGGATCTCTGGGGGTAAACTGTTTTTT
. . TRBJ1-2 TRBV6-2/TRBV6-3 CASSYGPRYTF TGTGCCAGCAGTTACGGACCCCGCTACACCTTC
. . TRBJ1-5 TRBV28 CASREAFEGRPQHF TGTGCCAGCAGGGAAGCCTTTGAGGGACGGCCCCAGCATTTT
. TRBD1 TRBJ2-7 TRBV6-2/TRBV6-3 CASSPDPIRQGRTYEQYF TGTGCCAGCAGCCCCGACCCGATCCGACAGGGAAGGACCTACGAGCAGTACTTC
. . TRBJ2-2 TRBV7-3 CASSLTRQNTGELFF TGTGCCAGCAGCTTAACGAGGCAGAACACCGGGGAGCTGTTTTTT
. . TRBJ1-1 TRBV18 CASSPGGADTEAFF TGTGCCAGCTCACCGGGTGGCGCGGACACTGAAGCTTTCTTT
. . TRBJ1-1 TRBV18 CASSAGTSNTEAFF TGTGCCAGCTCAGCCGGGACATCGAACACTGAAGCTTTCTTT
. TRBD1 TRBJ1-6 TRBV4-2 CASSPTLLGQGGNSPLHF TGTGCCAGCAGTCCCACGCTGCTTGGACAGGGCGGAAATTCACCCCTCCACTTT
. . TRBJ2-7 TRBV18 CASSPTAYEQYF TGTGCCAGCTCACCGACAGCCTACGAGCAGTACTTC
. . TRBJ2-3 TRBV24-1 CATSDRGDTQYF TGTGCCACCAGTGACAGGGGAGATACGCAGTATTTT
. . TRBJ2-2 TRBV4-1 CASSQVGRRVDTGELFF TGCGCCAGCAGCCAAGTAGGACGAAGGGTCGACACCGGGGAGCTGTTTTTT
once . TRBJ2-3 TRBV4-3 CASSQDWLAQDTQYF TGCGCCAGCAGCCAAGATTGGCTAGCACAGGATACGCAGTATTTT
. TRBD1 TRBJ2-7 TRBV19 CASSSQGEVYEQYF TGTGCCAGTAGTAGCCAGGGGGAAGTCTACGAGCAGTACTTC
. . TRBJ2-7 TRBV9 CASSGDGTRFEQYF TGTGCCAGCAGCGGAGATGGGACCCGCTTTGAGCAGTACTTC
. . TRBJ1-1 TRBV27 CASQVVPGASSEAFF TGTGCCAGCCAAGTAGTCCCGGGGGCTAGCTCTGAAGCTTTCTTT
. TRBD1 TRBJ1-1 TRBV7-8 CASSLARQGSKNTEAFF TGTGCCAGCAGCTTAGCTAGACAGGGCTCGAAGAACACTGAAGCTTTCTTT
. . TRBJ1-5 TRBV7-8 CASSSREGNQPQHF TGTGCCAGCAGCTCCAGGGAAGGCAATCAGCCCCAGCATTTT
once . TRBJ1-3 TRBV7-9 CASRPRVREVNTIYF TGTGCCAGCAGACCACGCGTTCGCGAAGTAAACACCATATATTTT
. TRBD2 TRBJ2-1 TRBV23-1 CARGLAGGGEQFF TGCGCCAGGGGACTAGCGGGAGGAGGTGAGCAGTTCTTC
. . TRBJ2-3 TRBV7-6 CASSTLGQTSTDTQYF TGTGCCAGCAGCACTCTTGGACAGACCAGCACAGATACGCAGTATTTT
many . TRBJ2-2 TRBV4-3 CASSPEAGAGELFF TGCGCCAGCAGCCCAGAAGCCGGGGCCGGGGAGCTGTTTTTT
. TRBD1 TRBJ1-2 TRBV28 CASSPQGAVDYGYTF TGTGCCAGCAGTCCACAGGGGGCAGTGGACTATGGCTACACCTTC
. . TRBJ2-3 TRBV6-5 CAVGPGISTDTQYF TGTGCCGTAGGGCCAGGGATTTCCACAGATACGCAGTATTTT
. . TRBJ2-1 TRBV10-3 CAIKSESSYNEQFF TGTGCCATCAAGAGCGAGAGCTCCTACAATGAGCAGTTCTTC